This T cell receptor (beta chain) originates from a study of T cells expressing NK-cell markers. Germline V gene data show CDR1 as MGHRA and CDR2 as YSYEKL. This CDR3 is 18 amino acids long. With the 5' RACE reads reprocessed, TCRdb shows one record per CDR3 protein and no DNA. The table lists about 390,000 distinct CDR3 sequences. The chain is built from TRBV4-1 and TRBJ2-5; the TCRdb D gene call, TRBD1, has no DNA to confirm it. The sample comprised blood T cells: a sorted CD56 or NKG2C T cell subset, CD4+ or CD8+ T cells, or bulk PBMC T cells (not recorded which). The TCR comes from a woman between 45 and 65 years old in good health. The CDR3 sequence is CASSQVGPGEGWGETQYF.